This T cell receptor (beta chain) is from a study of T-cell reconstitution after alpha-beta-depleted transplantation in children. A library of TCRbeta sequences, prepared with unique molecular identifiers, was generated. MiXCR, applied by TCRdb to the PCR reads, yields one record per CDR3 protein. This table has 400,000 to 500,000 distinct CDR3 sequences, approximately 10% appearing once. The germline gives CDR1 SGHRS, CDR2 YFSETQ. Losses at the gene ends were 0 bases for V and 0 bases for J; bases not matched to a gene: 5. The CDR3 runs 17 residues. The TCR was taken from a human donor who donated a stem cell graft to a child with acute myeloid leukemia. The source was PBMCs from the stem cell graft donor, collected from the stem cell graft. This sequence joins TRBV5-1 and TRBJ2-2; 7 nucleotides line up with TRBD1. The CDR3 sequence: CASSLGPQGANTGELFF. The CDR3 region has the DNA TGCGCCAGCAGCTTGGGCCCGCAGGGGGCGAACACCGGGGAGCTGTTTTTT.